This TCR beta chain originates from a study of Graves' ophthalmopathy and Graves' hyperthyroidism. RNA transcripts were the template, and TCR beta CDR3 regions were amplified from them. Second-round multiplex PCR came after first-round RT-PCR with HTBI primers. A single record per CDR3 protein comes from TCRdb applying MiXCR to the multiplex PCR reads. The table has 350,000 to 450,000 distinct CDR3 sequences, about 16% seen once. The V and J ends lost 6 bases and 11 bases respectively, with 17 bases between them. The CDR3 has 14 amino acids. This clonotype was observed at least ten times. What it binds is not known. Study results and caveats: Sensitivity reached roughly 71% and specificity approximately 72% when the model predicted ophthalmopathy progression.

The TCR comes from a woman younger than 35 with Graves' ophthalmopathy. Sequenced input: peripheral blood. The rearrangement joins TRBV12-3 or TRBV12-4 to TRBJ1-6; D remains unclear. The CDR3 loop is CASSITSGGAPLHF. CDR3 DNA sequence: TGTGCCAGCAGCATCACCAGCGGTGGGGCACCCCTCCACTTT.